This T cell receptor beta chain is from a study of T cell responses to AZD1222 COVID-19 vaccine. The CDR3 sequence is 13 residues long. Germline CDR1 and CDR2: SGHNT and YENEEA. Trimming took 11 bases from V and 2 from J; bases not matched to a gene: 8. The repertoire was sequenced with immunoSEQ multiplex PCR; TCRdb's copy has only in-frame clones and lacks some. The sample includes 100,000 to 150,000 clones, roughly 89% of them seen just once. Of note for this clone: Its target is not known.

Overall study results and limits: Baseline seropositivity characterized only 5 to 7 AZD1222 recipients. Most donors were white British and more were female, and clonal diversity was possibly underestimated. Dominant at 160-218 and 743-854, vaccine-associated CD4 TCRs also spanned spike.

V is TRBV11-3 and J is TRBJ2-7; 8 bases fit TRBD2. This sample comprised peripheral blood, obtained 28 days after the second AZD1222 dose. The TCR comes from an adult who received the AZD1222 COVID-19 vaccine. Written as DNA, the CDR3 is TGTGCCTCCTCGGACGGGAGGGCCTACGAGCAGTACTTC. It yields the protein CASSDGRAYEQYF.